The next 26 T cell receptor beta chains were all read from a single sample in a study of blood T cells in healthy people across ages. The second PCR ran about 6 to 12 cycles with a sample-barcoded 5' primer and J-beta primers. TCRdb ran MiXCR on the 5' RACE reads and lists one entry per CDR3 protein. This table has fewer than 900,000 distinct CDR3 sequences, 35% to 45% appearing once. The sequenced material came from blood. The source is a woman aged 55-70 years in good health.

The chain carries TRBV3-1 and TRBJ1-1; D is undetermined. The germline V and J ends were trimmed by 0 bases and 3 bases, with 8 bases remaining between them. The CDR3 totals 14 residues. The germline V gene encodes CDR1 LGHDT and CDR2 YNNKEL (reference sequence). The CDR3 loop reads CASSQDISDTEAFF. The DNA for the CDR3 is TGTGCCAGCAGCCAAGATATTTCGGACACTGAAGCTTTCTTT.

The sample holds many counts of this clonotype. J is TRBJ2-6 and V is TRBV28, with a tentative D call TRBD1 (5 bases). The germline gives CDR1 MDHEN, CDR2 SYDVKM. CDR3 length: 16 residues. V shed 6 bases and J shed 2 bases, with 14 bases lying between them. CDR3 region: CASRSQDTAGANVLTF. The CDR3 DNA reads TGTGCCAGCAGATCCCAGGACACGGCTGGGGCCAACGTCCTGACTTTC.

This chain links TRBV4-1 with TRBJ2-7; maybe TRBD2 (7 bases). The V and J ends lost 0 bases and 1 base respectively, with 13 bases between them. Germline CDR1 is MGHRA and CDR2 is YSYEKL. CDR3 length: 16 amino acids. The chain's CDR3 is CASSQDPGGPSYEQYF. CDR3 DNA sequence: TGCGCCAGCAGCCAAGACCCGGGGGGCCCGTCCTACGAGCAGTACTTC.

The J gene is TRBJ2-3, the V gene TRBV27; D is uncertain. V was trimmed by 2 bases and J by 1 base, leaving 10 bases between them. The germline V gene has CDR1 MNHEY and CDR2 SMNVEV (reference sequence). The CDR3 is 15 amino acids. CDR3 amino acids: CASSLQVQGTDTQYF. In nucleotides, the CDR3 is TGTGCCAGCAGTTTACAGGTACAAGGCACAGATACGCAGTATTTT.

In this sample, this clonotype turned up many times. The V and J genes are TRBV6-2 or TRBV6-3 and TRBJ2-1; maybe TRBD2 (6 bases). The length of the CDR3 is 14 residues. V was shortened by 9 bases and J by 2 bases, with 14 bases between the two germline ends. Germline lookup yields CDR1 MNHEY and CDR2 SVGEGT. The CDR3 DNA is TGTGCCAGTAAGGTAGCGGAGACCTACAATGAGCAGTTCTTC. Translating gives CASKVAETYNEQFF.

This chain uses TRBV28 with TRBJ2-3, with D tentatively TRBD1 or TRBD2 (5 bases each). The CDR3 covers 16 residues. The V and J ends lost 6 bases and 5 bases respectively, with 21 bases between them. Per germline, CDR1 MDHEN and CDR2 SYDVKM. Here the CDR3 DNA reads TGTGCCAGCAGCGGGGCCGAGGTTAGCGAGGAAGATACGCAGTATTTT. Translation: CASSGAEVSEEDTQYF.

The sample holds one count of this clonotype. The rearrangement links TRBV18 to TRBJ1-5, with unresolved D. This CDR3 has 13 amino acids. The germline V gene encodes CDR1 KGHSH and CDR2 LQKENI. V shed 8 bases and J shed 5 bases, with 13 bases lying between them. The CDR3 is CASALELDQPQHF. CDR3 DNA: TGTGCCAGCGCACTCGAATTGGATCAGCCCCAGCATTTT.

The rearrangement uses TRBV18 and TRBJ2-1; D is possibly TRBD2 (6 bases). The CDR3 contains 16 residues. The V end lost 0 bases, the J end lost 5 bases, and 14 bases lay between the germline ends. In germline, CDR1 is KGHSH, CDR2 LQKENI. This chain's CDR3 is CASSPPSGGVNNEQFF. The CDR3 DNA sequence: TGTGCCAGCTCACCACCGAGTGGAGGGGTCAACAATGAGCAGTTCTTC.

This rearrangement joins TRBV20-1 to TRBJ2-2, with 8 bases aligning to TRBD2. Per germline, CDR1 DFQATT and CDR2 SNEGSKA (reference sequence). CDR3 length: 18 amino acids. V lost 5 bases, J lost 4 bases, and 18 bases stayed unmatched. CDR3 sequence: CSALEGLGAGDGTGELFF. The DNA of the CDR3 is TGCAGTGCTCTAGAAGGCTTGGGAGCGGGAGATGGCACCGGGGAGCTGTTTTTT.

This chain links TRBV20-1 with TRBJ1-2, with 10 bases that match TRBD1. Germline V gene sequence: CDR1 DFQATT, CDR2 SNEGSKA (reference sequence). V shed 5 bases and J 5 bases; nucleotides not matched to a gene: 5. The CDR3 runs to 13 residues. The CDR3 region is CSARQGAGYGYTF. CDR3 nucleotides: TGCAGTGCTCGACAGGGGGCGGGATATGGCTACACCTTC.

This CDR3 is CSATTQELNTEAFF. Written as DNA, the CDR3 is TGCAGTGCTACGACACAGGAGTTGAACACTGAAGCTTTCTTT. V gene TRBV20-1 combines with J gene TRBJ1-1; TRBD1 is a possible D gene (5 bases). Germline V CDR1 and CDR2: DFQATT, SNEGSKA (reference sequence). Between the trimmed V and J ends, which lost 4 bases and 0 bases, there was a span of 12 bases. This CDR3 comprises 14 residues.

About this clonotype itself: This may stem from a read error, because a much larger clone lies one nucleotide away. V is TRBV20-1 and J is TRBJ2-7; no reliable D call. V was shortened by 1 base and J by 7 bases, with 17 bases between the two germline ends. The CDR3 has 14 residues. Germline CDR1 is DFQATT and CDR2 is SNEGSKA (reference sequence). In DNA, the CDR3 is TGCAGTGCTAGAGGCGGAGCAACCTACAATGAGCAGTACTTC. It codes for CSARGGATYNEQYF.

Only a few counts were recorded for this clonotype. The V gene is TRBV12-5, the J gene TRBJ2-1; possible D gene TRBD2, 6 bases. Looked up from germline, CDR1 is LGHNT and CDR2 is FRNRAP. The CDR3 has 13 residues. Trimming shortened V by 0 bases and J by 7 bases, and 7 bases separated the two germline ends. The CDR3 DNA reads as TGTGCTAGTGGTTTGGTCGGAGGGAATGAGCAGTTCTTC. This gives the protein CASGLVGGNEQFF.

This rearrangement joins TRBV5-4 to TRBJ2-7; either TRBD1 or TRBD2 may supply D (5 bases each). The J call may be faulty, since TRBJ2-5 better matches the DNA end. Germline V gene sequence: CDR1 SGHNT, CDR2 YYREEE (reference sequence). The CDR3 length is 16 residues. The CDR3 here is CASSPGSRGERGTQYF. CDR3 nucleotide sequence: TGTGCCAGCAGCCCCGGTAGTCGAGGCGAGAGGGGGACCCAGTACTTC.

The V call is TRBV7-8, the J call TRBJ2-1; 8 bases align to TRBD2. Germline trimming cut 1 base from V and 14 bases from J; bases unmatched to any gene: 10. The CDR3 consists of 14 residues. Germline V gene lookup returns CDR1 SGHVS and CDR2 FQNEAQ. CDR3 in amino acids: CASSLEAASGLEFF. CDR3 sequence (DNA): TGTGCCAGCAGCTTAGAGGCGGCTAGCGGGTTGGAGTTCTTC.

This clonotype was counted between two and nine times. The rearrangement uses TRBV3-1 and TRBJ2-1, with D perhaps TRBD1 (6 bases). The CDR3 is 14 amino acids. With 4 bases removed from V and 6 bases from J, the gap between germline ends came to 13 bases. The germline V gene encodes CDR1 LGHDT and CDR2 YNNKEL (reference sequence). This CDR3 is CASSLGALSNEQFF. The CDR3 region has the DNA TGTGCCAGCAGCCTGGGGGCCCTATCCAATGAGCAGTTCTTC.

This clonotype was found a few times. The chain carries TRBV2 and TRBJ2-1, with TRBD2 identical over 11 bases. V lost 4 bases, J lost 9 bases, and 2 bases stayed unmatched. CDR1 is SNHLY and CDR2 is FYNNEI in the germline V gene. The CDR3 loop spans 13 amino acids. This chain's CDR3 is CASSALAGGEQFF. CDR3 bases: TGTGCCAGCAGTGCCCTAGCGGGAGGTGAGCAGTTCTTC.

The V gene is TRBV29-1, the J gene TRBJ2-3; D unresolved. The V end lost 7 bases, the J end lost 4 bases, and 15 bases lay between the germline ends. The germline V gene has CDR1 SQVTM and CDR2 ANQGSEA. The CDR3 runs 13 residues. CDR3 protein: CSALGMGADTQYF. For the CDR3, the DNA is TGCAGCGCTCTGGGTATGGGCGCAGATACGCAGTATTTT.

This clonotype came up many times. This chain uses TRBV4-3 with TRBJ1-2, with 9 bases identical to TRBD1. V trimming: 4 bases; J trimming: 6 bases; junction bases outside the gene matches: 6. Germline loops: CDR1 LGHNA, CDR2 YSLEER. This CDR3 has 14 residues. The chain's CDR3 is CASSRPGQGNGYTF. In DNA, the CDR3 is TGCGCCAGCAGCCGACCGGGACAGGGAAATGGCTACACCTTC.

There are a few counts of this clonotype. The chain couples TRBV5-1 to TRBJ1-5; TRBD1 matches at 8 bases. The trim removed 4 bases at V and 7 bases at J, leaving 4 bases unmatched. Germline lookup yields CDR1 SGHRS and CDR2 YFSETQ. The CDR3 spans 13 residues. CDR3 in amino acids: CASSRTGSQPQHF. The CDR3 nucleotides read TGCGCCAGCAGCAGGACAGGGAGCCAGCCCCAGCATTTT.

This clonotype was observed a handful of times. The chain couples TRBV18 to TRBJ1-4; D might be TRBD1 (5 bases). The germline CDR1 and CDR2 sequences are KGHSH and LQKENI. This CDR3 is built from 14 residues. Trimming stripped 1 base from V and 5 bases from J, with 8 bases between. The CDR3 is CASSPRTQNEKLFF. The CDR3, as DNA: TGTGCCAGCTCACCACGGACACAGAATGAAAAACTGTTTTTT.

The rearrangement links TRBV18 to TRBJ1-2; 8 nucleotides line up with TRBD1. Looked up from germline, CDR1 is KGHSH and CDR2 is LQKENI. The CDR3 contains 16 residues. Unmatched junction bases numbered 6, after V lost 0 bases and J lost 3 bases. In DNA form, the CDR3 reads TGTGCCAGCTCACCACCGGTCCAGGGGGCTGACTATGGCTACACCTTC. It codes for CASSPPVQGADYGYTF.

J is TRBJ1-1 and V is TRBV27, with D hard to call. The CDR3 sequence is 15 residues long. Trimming pared 0 bases from V and 2 bases from J, leaving 10 bases between. Germline CDR1 reads MNHEY; CDR2 reads SMNVEV (reference sequence). The CDR3 nucleotides are TGTGCCAGCAGTTTATCGGCCGTATCCAACACTGAAGCTTTCTTT. Encoded protein: CASSLSAVSNTEAFF.

This clonotype occurred a few times. The chain is built from TRBV5-4 and TRBJ2-7, with 11 positions matching TRBD2. CDR1 is SGHNT, CDR2 YYREEE, per germline (reference sequence). J gave up 4 bases and V 5 bases, and 8 bases lay outside the gene matches. This CDR3 region has 15 residues. CDR3 sequence (DNA): TGTGCCAGCAGGGCCGGGACTAGCGGAGAGTACGAGCAGTACTTC. Encoded protein: CASRAGTSGEYEQYF.

CDR3 loop: CASSPGTGVGEQYF. In DNA, the CDR3 is TGTGCCAGCAGCCCCGGGACAGGCGTGGGGGAGCAGTACTTC. This chain links TRBV6-2 or TRBV6-3 with TRBJ2-7; the match to TRBD1 covers 8 bases. The CDR3 length is 14 residues. V gave up 6 bases and J gave up 7 bases; unmatched junction bases: 11. CDR1 and CDR2 (germline): MNHEY, SVGEGT.

This clonotype showed up many times. The chain is built from TRBV7-2 and TRBJ2-1; possible D gene TRBD1, 5 bases. The CDR3 is 13 residues long. Germline V CDR1 and CDR2: SGHTA, FQGNSA. Trimming shortened V by 5 bases and J by 14 bases, and 19 bases separated the two germline ends. CDR3 sequence (DNA): TGTGCCAGCAGCCCTCTTACGCAGGGCGGAAAGTTCTTC. This encodes CASSPLTQGGKFF.